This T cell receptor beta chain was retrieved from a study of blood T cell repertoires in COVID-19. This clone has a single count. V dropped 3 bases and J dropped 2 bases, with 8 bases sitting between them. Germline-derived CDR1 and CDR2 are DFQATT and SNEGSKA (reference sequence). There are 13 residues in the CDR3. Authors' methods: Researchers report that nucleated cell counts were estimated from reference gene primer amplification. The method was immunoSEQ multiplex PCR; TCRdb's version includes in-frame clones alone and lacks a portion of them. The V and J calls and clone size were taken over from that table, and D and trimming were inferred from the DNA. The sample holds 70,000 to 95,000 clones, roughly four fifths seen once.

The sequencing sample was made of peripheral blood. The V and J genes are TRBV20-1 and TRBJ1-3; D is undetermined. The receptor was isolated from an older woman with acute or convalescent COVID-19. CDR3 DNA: TGCAGTGCTAGTGTCGGGGCTGGAAACACCATATATTTT. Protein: CSASVGAGNTIYF.